The rows below give T cell receptor beta chains drawn from one sample of a study of technical replicates of blood from several donors. This table comes from immunoSEQ multiplex PCR, and its TCRdb copy is limited to in-frame clones, with some not included. The sample has under 80,000 clones; approximately 97% are singletons. The sequenced material came from T cells isolated from PBMCs. These receptor sequences come from a human donor in good health. Both conserved end residues are part of each CDR3. D genes are given only for firm matches. Rows may omit the clone size; those that give it use once, few, many or a size class.

abundance	v_gene	d_gene	j_gene	CDR3nt	CDR3aa
.	TRBV4-1	.	TRBJ2-2	TGCGCCAGCAGCCAAGCCACCTCGAGGGCCGGGGAGCTGTTTTTT	CASSQATSRAGELFF
.	TRBV7-6	.	TRBJ1-1	TGTGCCAGCAGCTTAGAGAGACTTGACACTGAAGCTTTCTTT	CASSLERLDTEAFF
.	TRBV6-6	.	TRBJ1-5	TGTGCCAGCAGTTACTTAGGGGATGGCAATCAGCCCCAGCATTTT	CASSYLGDGNQPQHF
.	TRBV6-5	TRBD1	TRBJ1-5	TGTGCCAGCAGGAATACAGGGGGCAATCAGCCCCAGCATTTT	CASRNTGGNQPQHF
.	TRBV18	.	TRBJ2-2	TGTGCCAGCTCACCACTGCACAGGGAGAACACCGGGGAGCTGTTTTTT	CASSPLHRENTGELFF
.	TRBV2	TRBD1	TRBJ2-2	TGTGCCAGCATATCAACAGGGGGCGCAGCCGGGGAGCTGTTTTTT	CASISTGGAAGELFF
.	TRBV11-2	TRBD1	TRBJ1-1	TGTGCCAGCAGCCCAGGACAGGCCACTGAAGCTTTCTTT	CASSPGQATEAFF
.	TRBV5-1	TRBD2	TRBJ2-2	TGCGCCAGCAGACAGCGGGGGGGCCCGAACACCGGGGAGCTGTTTTTT	CASRQRGGPNTGELFF
once	TRBV5-6	.	TRBJ2-3	TGTGCCAGCAGCTTTCGGACAGTGGGGAGCACAGATACGCAGTATTTT	CASSFRTVGSTDTQYF
.	TRBV12-5	TRBD1	TRBJ2-3	TGTGCTAGTGGTCCCGGACAGGGGGGAGATACGCAGTATTTT	CASGPGQGGDTQYF
.	TRBV28	.	TRBJ1-1	TGTGCCAGCAGTTTCGGGTGGACTGAAGCTTTCTTT	CASSFGWTEAFF
.	TRBV5-1	.	TRBJ1-6	TGCGCCAGCAGCTTGGGAGGTGTCGGTAATTCACCCCTCCACTTT	CASSLGGVGNSPLHF
.	TRBV18	.	TRBJ1-2	TGTGCCAGCTCACACTCAACCGAAGAAGATCGAATGAATGGCTACACCTTC	CASSHSTEEDRMNGYTF
.	TRBV11-3	TRBD1	TRBJ2-7	TGTGCCAGCAGCGTACAGACAGGGAGCCTCTCCTACGAGCAGTACTTC	CASSVQTGSLSYEQYF
.	TRBV10-3	TRBD1	TRBJ2-5	TGTGCCATCAGTGAGGCGACAGGGGGATTTCTAGAGACCCAGTACTTC	CAISEATGGFLETQYF
.	TRBV7-9	TRBD2	TRBJ2-5	TGTGCCAGCAGCTTAGTTACCGGGGGGCAAGAGACCCAGTACTTC	CASSLVTGGQETQYF
.	TRBV19	TRBD1	TRBJ1-2	TGTGCCACCTCCTGGGGACAGGGGGGCCTATACTATGGCTACACCTTC	CATSWGQGGLYYGYTF
.	TRBV29-1	.	TRBJ1-1	TGCAGCGTTGACGGTCAGGGGGAAGCTTTCTTT	CSVDGQGEAFF
.	TRBV27	.	TRBJ1-1	TGTGCCAGCAGCCAAGATGACATGAACACTGAAGCTTTCTTT	CASSQDDMNTEAFF
.	TRBV4-1	.	TRBJ2-1	TGCGCCAGCAGCCAGACCCCGGGTAATGAGCAGTTCTTC	CASSQTPGNEQFF
.	TRBV30	.	TRBJ2-5	TGTGCCTGGAGACTACAGGGCCAAGAGACCCAGTACTTC	CAWRLQGQETQYF
.	TRBV6-6	.	TRBJ1-5	TGTGCCAGCAGTTACTCGTCACAGGCGAACAATCAGCCCCAGCATTTT	CASSYSSQANNQPQHF
.	TRBV18	.	TRBJ1-1	TGTGCCAGCTCACCACGGATTACAGAGAACACTGAAGCTTTCTTT	CASSPRITENTEAFF
.	TRBV6-1	.	TRBJ1-5	TGTGCCAGCAGTGAAGAAAGGGGCCCCCTTTTTTATAGCAATCAGCCCCAGCATTTT	CASSEERGPLFYSNQPQHF
.	TRBV7-9	.	TRBJ1-2	TGTGCCAGCAGCTTAGGCAGGAACTATGGCTACACCTTC	CASSLGRNYGYTF
.	TRBV7-9	.	TRBJ1-6	TGTGCCAGCAGCTTACGGGGCTTGAACAGGGATGATTCACCCCTCCACTTT	CASSLRGLNRDDSPLHF
.	TRBV2	.	TRBJ2-5	TGTGCCAGCAGTGAGGGTTGGCGACTGGAAACCCAGGAGACCCAGTACTTC	CASSEGWRLETQETQYF
once	TRBV7-9	.	TRBJ2-7	TGTGCCAGCAGCTTCGGAGTCTACGAGCAGTACTTC	CASSFGVYEQYF
.	TRBV7-2	TRBD1	TRBJ1-5	TGTGCCAGCAGCTCCTCGGGACAGGTCAATCAGCCCCAGCATTTT	CASSSSGQVNQPQHF
.	TRBV11-2	TRBD1	TRBJ2-4	TGTGCCAGCAGCTCGATTTCCGGGACAGGGTTGGGCAAAAACATTCAGTACTTC	CASSSISGTGLGKNIQYF
.	TRBV27	TRBD2	TRBJ2-3	TGTGCCAGCAGTCAGCTGACTAGCGGGTTTCGGGATACGCAGTATTTT	CASSQLTSGFRDTQYF
few	TRBV28	TRBD2	TRBJ2-7	TGTGCCAGCAGGATAGCGGGCCCCTACGAGCAGTACTTC	CASRIAGPYEQYF
.	TRBV29-1	TRBD1	TRBJ2-7	TGCAGCGGCCTAAACGGACAGGGATTTCCCTACGAGCAGTACTTC	CSGLNGQGFPYEQYF
.	TRBV7-6	TRBD1	TRBJ1-6	TGTGCCAGCAGCTTAGTGGTCGGACAGGGGCCTCGCTCCTATAATTCACCCCTCCACTTT	CASSLVVGQGPRSYNSPLHF
.	TRBV28	.	TRBJ2-7	TGTGCCAGCAGTTTACCCCGTCGGACAAGCTCCTACGAGCAGTACTTC	CASSLPRRTSSYEQYF
.	TRBV7-9	.	TRBJ2-5	TGTGCCAGCCGATCCGTCCTCGTGGCAGGGATGAGGAAGACCCAGTACTTC	CASRSVLVAGMRKTQYF
.	TRBV11-2	TRBD1	TRBJ2-7	TGTGCCAGCAGCAAGACAGGGGGCGGGACTTCCTACGAGCAGTACTTC	CASSKTGGGTSYEQYF
.	TRBV10-3	.	TRBJ2-5	TGTGCCACACAGGGTAGCCACGAGACCCAGTACTTC	CATQGSHETQYF
.	TRBV27	.	TRBJ1-2	TGTGCCAGCAGTCAGAGGGGACTTAACTATGGCTACACCTTC	CASSQRGLNYGYTF
.	TRBV9	.	TRBJ1-1	TGTGCCAGCAGTGCACAGGGAGCCACTAAACGGGAAGCTTTCTTT	CASSAQGATKREAFF
.	TRBV5-1	.	TRBJ2-7	TGCGCCAGCAGCTTAGGGGACACCTCCTACGAGCAGTACTTC	CASSLGDTSYEQYF
once	TRBV6-5	.	TRBJ2-7	TGTGCCAGCAGTAGGTCCGGGGTCGGAGAGCAGTACTTC	CASSRSGVGEQYF
.	TRBV14	TRBD1	TRBJ1-1	TGTGCCAGCAGCCATACAGGGGGTCGTTATGAAGCTTTCTTT	CASSHTGGRYEAFF
.	TRBV7-9	TRBD1	TRBJ1-4	TGTGCCAGCAGCTTAGCCGGACAGGGGGCGATTTGGGCTAATGAAAAACTGTTTTTT	CASSLAGQGAIWANEKLFF
.	TRBV28	TRBD1	TRBJ2-2	TGTGCCAGCAGCCTGCCAGGGGGGAACACCGGGGAGCTGTTTTTT	CASSLPGGNTGELFF
.	TRBV11-2	TRBD1	TRBJ2-2	TGTGCCAGCAGCGGAACAGGGGGCGTTATCACCGGGGAGCTGTTTTTT	CASSGTGGVITGELFF
.	TRBV9	.	TRBJ2-7	TGTGCCAGCAGCGTAGGGACAGCCTCCTACGAGCAGTACTTC	CASSVGTASYEQYF
.	TRBV21-1	.	TRBJ1-5	TGTGCCAGCGAGACAGGCTTGGGTCAGCCCCAGCATTTT	CASETGLGQPQHF
.	TRBV6-4	TRBD1	TRBJ1-5	TGTGCCAGCAGCGTGACAGGGAACAATCAGCCCCAGCATTTT	CASSVTGNNQPQHF
.	TRBV2	.	TRBJ2-7	TGTGCCAGCAGTCAGAAGCCAGGGGTCTACGAGCAGTACTTC	CASSQKPGVYEQYF
.	TRBV6-1	.	TRBJ1-2	TGTGCCAGCACCGACCTTACAGGGCGCGGCTACACCTTC	CASTDLTGRGYTF
once	TRBV4-1	TRBD2	TRBJ2-3	TGCGCCAGCAGCCCTCTAGCGGGCACAGATACGCAGTATTTT	CASSPLAGTDTQYF
.	TRBV6-1	.	TRBJ1-5	TGTGCCAGCACCCCAACTCGGAGCGGGCAGCCCCAGCATTTT	CASTPTRSGQPQHF
.	TRBV29-1	.	TRBJ2-7	TGCAGCGTTGAAGATTTGGGGGGCGAGCAGTACTTC	CSVEDLGGEQYF